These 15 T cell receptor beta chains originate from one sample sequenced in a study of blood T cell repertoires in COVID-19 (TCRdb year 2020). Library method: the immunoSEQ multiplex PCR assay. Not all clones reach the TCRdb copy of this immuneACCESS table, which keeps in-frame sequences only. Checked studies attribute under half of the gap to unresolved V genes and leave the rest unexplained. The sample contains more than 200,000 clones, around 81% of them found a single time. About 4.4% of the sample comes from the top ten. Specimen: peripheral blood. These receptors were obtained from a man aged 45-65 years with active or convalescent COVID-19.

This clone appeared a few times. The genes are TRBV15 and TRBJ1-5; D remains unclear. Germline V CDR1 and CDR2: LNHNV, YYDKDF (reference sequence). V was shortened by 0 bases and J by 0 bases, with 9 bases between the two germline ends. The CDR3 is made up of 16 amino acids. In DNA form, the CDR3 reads TGTGCCACCAGCAGAGATTTGAGGGCTAGCAATCAGCCCCAGCATTTT. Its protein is CATSRDLRASNQPQHF.

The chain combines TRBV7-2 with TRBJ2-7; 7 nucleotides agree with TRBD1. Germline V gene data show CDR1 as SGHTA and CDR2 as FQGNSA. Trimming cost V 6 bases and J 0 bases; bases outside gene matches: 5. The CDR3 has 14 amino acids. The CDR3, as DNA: TGTGCCAGCAGTTTGAGACAGGGCTCCTACGAGCAGTACTTC. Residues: CASSLRQGSYEQYF.

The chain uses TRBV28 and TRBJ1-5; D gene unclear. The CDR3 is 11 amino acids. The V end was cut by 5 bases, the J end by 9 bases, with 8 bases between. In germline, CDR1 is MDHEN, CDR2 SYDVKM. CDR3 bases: TGTGCCAGCAGTCCGGGAGGGCCCCAGCATTTT. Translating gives CASSPGGPQHF.

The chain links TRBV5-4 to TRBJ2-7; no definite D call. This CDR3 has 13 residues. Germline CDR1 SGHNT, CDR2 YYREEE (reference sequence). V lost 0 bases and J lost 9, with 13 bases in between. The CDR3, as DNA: TGTGCCAGCAGCTTGGGACTGGCGGAAATGCAGTACTTC. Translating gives CASSLGLAEMQYF. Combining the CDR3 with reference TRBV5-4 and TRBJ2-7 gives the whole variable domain ETGVTQSPTHLIKTRGQQVTLRCSSQSGHNTVSWYQQALGQGPQFIFQYYREEENGRGNFPPRFSGLQFPNYSSELNVNALELDDSALYLCASSLGLAEMQYFGPGTRLTVT.

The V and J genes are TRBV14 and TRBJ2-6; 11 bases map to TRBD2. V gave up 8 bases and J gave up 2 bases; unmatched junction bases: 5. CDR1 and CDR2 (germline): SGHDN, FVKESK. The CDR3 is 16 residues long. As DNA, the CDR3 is TGTGCCAGCCGGGTAGCGGGGGGGCCTGGGGCCAACGTCCTGACTTTC. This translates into CASRVAGGPGANVLTF.

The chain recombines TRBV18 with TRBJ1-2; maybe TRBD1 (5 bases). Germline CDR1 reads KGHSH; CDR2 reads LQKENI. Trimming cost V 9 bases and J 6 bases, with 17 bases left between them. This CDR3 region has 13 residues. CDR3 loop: CASQQGQGHGYTF. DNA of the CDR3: TGTGCCAGTCAACAAGGCCAGGGCCATGGCTACACCTTC.

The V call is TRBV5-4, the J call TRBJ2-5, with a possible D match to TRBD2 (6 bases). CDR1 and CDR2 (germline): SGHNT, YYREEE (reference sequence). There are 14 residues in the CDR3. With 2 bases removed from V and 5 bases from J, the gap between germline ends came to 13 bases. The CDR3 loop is CASSLPGRGETQYF. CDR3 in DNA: TGTGCCAGCAGCTTACCGGGCCGGGGGGAGACCCAGTACTTC.

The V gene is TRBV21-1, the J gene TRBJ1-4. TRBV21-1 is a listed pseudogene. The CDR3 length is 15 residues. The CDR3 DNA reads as TGTGCCAGCAGCAAAGGAAGTGCGGACCGCATGAGGGTGTTTTTT. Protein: CASSKGSADRMRVFF.

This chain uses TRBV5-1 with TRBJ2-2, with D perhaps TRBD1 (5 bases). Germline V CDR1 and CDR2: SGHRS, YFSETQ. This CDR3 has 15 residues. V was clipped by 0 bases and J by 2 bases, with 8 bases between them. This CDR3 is CASSLGQLNTGELFF. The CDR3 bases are TGCGCCAGCAGCTTGGGACAGCTAAACACCGGGGAGCTGTTTTTT.

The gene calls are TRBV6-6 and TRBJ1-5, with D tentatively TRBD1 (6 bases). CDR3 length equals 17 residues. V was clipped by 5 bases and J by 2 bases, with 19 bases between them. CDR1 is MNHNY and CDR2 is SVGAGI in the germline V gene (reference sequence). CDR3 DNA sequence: TGTGCCAGCAGTGGATCCCGGGACACCCTCCGCAATCAGCCCCAGCATTTT. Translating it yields CASSGSRDTLRNQPQHF.

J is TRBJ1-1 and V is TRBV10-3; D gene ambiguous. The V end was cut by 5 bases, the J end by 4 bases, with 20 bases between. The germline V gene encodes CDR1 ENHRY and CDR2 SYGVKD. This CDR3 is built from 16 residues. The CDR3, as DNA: TGTGCCATCAGTCGGGATCCCTCCTCCTTAGGCACTGAAGCTTTCTTT. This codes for CAISRDPSSLGTEAFF.

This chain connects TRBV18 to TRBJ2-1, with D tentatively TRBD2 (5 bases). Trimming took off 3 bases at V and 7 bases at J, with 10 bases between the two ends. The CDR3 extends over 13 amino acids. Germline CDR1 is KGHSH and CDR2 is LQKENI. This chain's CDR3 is CASSPSGFNEQFF. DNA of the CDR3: TGTGCCAGCTCACCCTCGGGGTTTAATGAGCAGTTCTTC.

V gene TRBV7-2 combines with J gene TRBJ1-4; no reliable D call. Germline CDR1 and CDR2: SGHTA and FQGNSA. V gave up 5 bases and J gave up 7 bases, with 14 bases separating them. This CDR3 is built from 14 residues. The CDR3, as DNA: TGTGCCAGCAGCCCAATCCCTCGAGGTGAAAAACTGTTTTTT. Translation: CASSPIPRGEKLFF.

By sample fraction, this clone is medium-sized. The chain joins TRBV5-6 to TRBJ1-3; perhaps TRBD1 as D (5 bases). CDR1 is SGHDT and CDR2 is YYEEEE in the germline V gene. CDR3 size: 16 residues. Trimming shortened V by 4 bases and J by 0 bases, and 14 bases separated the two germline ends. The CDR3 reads CASSLLGVISGNTIYF. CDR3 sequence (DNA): TGTGCCAGCAGCCTTCTAGGGGTTATCTCTGGAAACACCATATATTTT.

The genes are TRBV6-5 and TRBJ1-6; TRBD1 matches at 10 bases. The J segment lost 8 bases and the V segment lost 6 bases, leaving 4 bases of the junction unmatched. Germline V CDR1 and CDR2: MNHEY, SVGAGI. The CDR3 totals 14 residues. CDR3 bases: TGTGCCAGCAGGAGGACAGGGGGGGATTCACCCCTCCACTTT. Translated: CASRRTGGDSPLHF.